This TCR beta chain came from a study of cytomegalovirus exposure and HLA in healthy donors. From germline, CDR1 is MGHRA and CDR2 YSYEKL. V was pared by 5 bases and J by 5 bases, with 12 bases between. This CDR3 region has 13 residues. In the PCR, 60 Vbeta and 13 Jbeta primers were used. As handled by the study authors: In a later analysis, of 79 million or so unique beta chains, about 12 million appeared in at least two donors. Libraries were prepared by immunoSEQ multiplex PCR; TCRdb keeps only in-frame clonotypes and omits some of them. That table is the source of V, J and clone size, and D and trimming were worked out from the DNA. The sample holds about 140,000 clones, 64% seen once.

The TCR was taken from a woman in her 40s in good health and CMV-seronegative. Sequenced: PBMCs. This chain links TRBV4-1 with TRBJ1-1; possible D gene TRBD1, 6 bases. The chain's CDR3 is CASSFRGRTEAFF. The CDR3 DNA sequence: TGCGCCAGCAGCTTCAGGGGTAGGACTGAAGCTTTCTTT.